The next 10 T cell receptor beta chains were all read from a single sample in a study of T-cell reconstitution after alpha-beta-depleted transplantation in children. Unique molecular identifiers were used in preparing the TCRbeta library. TCRdb re-derived calls from the PCR reads in MiXCR, one entry per CDR3 protein. This sample has a few hundred thousand distinct CDR3 sequences, with over 25% found just once. Sequenced material: PBMCs, taken before TCRalphabeta/CD19-depleted stem cell transplant. The receptor set was obtained from a boy under two years old with Wiskott-Aldrich syndrome, due to receive a stem cell transplant.

This clonotype has a handful of counts. CDR3 DNA: TGCGCCAGCAGCTTACCAACGAACACCGGGGAGCTGTTTTTT. Translating gives CASSLPTNTGELFF. The genes are TRBV5-1 and TRBJ2-2; no clear D gene. The V gene's germline CDR1 is SGHRS and CDR2 YFSETQ. The CDR3 has 14 residues. V gave up 2 bases and J gave up 0 bases, with 5 bases separating them. The full variable domain, in which reference TRBV5-1 and TRBJ2-2 provide the parts outside the CDR3, is KAGVTQTPRYLIKTRGQQVTLSCSPISGHRSVSWYQQTPGQGLQFLFEYFSETQRNKGNFPGRFSGRQFSNSRSEMNVSTLELGDSALYLCASSLPTNTGELFFGEGSRLTVL.

This clonotype came up a few times. V usage is TRBV7-6 and J usage is TRBJ2-5, with TRBD1 identical over 7 bases. The CDR3 is 13 amino acids. Germline lookup yields CDR1 SGHVS and CDR2 FNYEAQ. Trimming at V came to 5 bases and at J to 2 bases, leaving 2 bases not matched to a gene. The CDR3 DNA sequence: TGTGCCAGCAGCATGGGACAGCAAGAGACCCAGTACTTC. This gives the protein CASSMGQQETQYF. Full variable domain (rest looked up from reference TRBV7-6 and TRBJ2-5): GAGVSQSPRYKVTKRGQDVALRCDPISGHVSLYWYRQALGQGPEFLTYFNYEAQQDKSGLPNDRFSAERPEGSISTLTIQRTEQRDSAMYRCASSMGQQETQYFGPGTRLLVL.

The V gene is TRBV5-1, the J gene TRBJ2-5; TRBD2 might be the D (5 bases). The CDR3 consists of 12 residues. Trimming removed 1 base at V and 9 bases at J, with 10 bases between. The germline gives CDR1 SGHRS, CDR2 YFSETQ. The CDR3 DNA reads as TGCGCCAGCAGCTTGTTCGGGGAACCCCAGTACTTC. Translation: CASSLFGEPQYF.

This clonotype was recorded a few times. This rearrangement joins TRBV7-9 to TRBJ1-1; unclear D gene. V was cut by 5 bases and J by 7 bases, with 14 bases left in between. CDR1 is SEHNR and CDR2 is FQNEAQ in the germline V gene (reference sequence). This CDR3 is built from 13 residues. CDR3 DNA: TGTGCCAGCAGCACCCCTGGAGGGAATGAAGCTTTCTTT. Residues: CASSTPGGNEAFF.

V gene TRBV15 combines with J gene TRBJ2-7; 7 positions agree with TRBD1. The V gene's germline CDR1 is LNHNV and CDR2 YYDKDF (reference sequence). V dropped 3 bases and J dropped 0; count of bases not matched to a gene: 5. The CDR3 contains 15 residues. CDR3 sequence: CATSRGRDSSYEQYF. In DNA, the CDR3 is TGTGCCACCAGCAGGGGCCGGGACAGCTCCTACGAGCAGTACTTC. The full variable domain, its missing parts supplied by reference TRBV15 and TRBJ2-7, is DAMVIQNPRYQVTQFGKPVTLSCSQTLNHNVMYWYQQKSSQAPKLLFHYYDKDFNNEADTPDNFQSRRPNTSFCFLDIRSPGLGDTAMYLCATSRGRDSSYEQYFGPGTRLTVT.

CDR3 bases: TGTGCCAGCAGTTTCGCAGACAGGCACAATCAGCCCCAGCATTTT. Amino acids: CASSFADRHNQPQHF. The rearrangement uses TRBV28 and TRBJ1-5, with D possibly being TRBD1 (6 bases). Germline CDR1 is MDHEN and CDR2 is SYDVKM. The CDR3 sequence is 15 residues long. V lost 3 bases to trimming and J lost 3 bases, with 12 bases between them.

This clonotype has only a few counts. The J gene is TRBJ2-1, the V gene TRBV4-2, with 8 bases identical to TRBD2. Germline V gene data show CDR1 as LGHNA and CDR2 as YNFKEQ. This CDR3 spans 17 amino acids. V was pared by 5 bases and J by 0 bases, with 9 bases of the junction left unmatched. This CDR3 is CASSGELAASSYNEQFF. The CDR3 DNA reads TGTGCCAGCAGCGGAGAACTAGCGGCTAGCTCCTACAATGAGCAGTTCTTC.

This sequence joins TRBV20-1 and TRBJ2-7, with D uncertain. CDR1 is DFQATT and CDR2 is SNEGSKA in the germline V gene (reference sequence). V lost 4 bases and J 4 bases, leaving 17 bases between the germline ends. This CDR3 spans 14 amino acids. The DNA of the CDR3 is TGCAGTGCTATCCCGGACCCCCCTTCGTACGAGCAGTACTTC. It encodes CSAIPDPPSYEQYF.

This chain connects TRBV14 to TRBJ2-5; no reliable D call. Per the germline V gene, CDR1 is SGHDN and CDR2 is FVKESK. V shed 0 bases and J shed 3 bases, with 11 bases lying between them. This CDR3 is 15 amino acids long. In DNA form, the CDR3 reads TGTGCCAGCAGCCAAGACCCGCGATCGAAAGAGACCCAGTACTTC. It yields the protein CASSQDPRSKETQYF.

This clonotype has only a few counts. V is TRBV6-2 or TRBV6-3 and J is TRBJ1-5; D is unclear. This CDR3 has 13 residues. Trimming took 3 bases from V and 0 from J, leaving 3 bases between them. Looked up from germline, CDR1 is MNHEY and CDR2 is SVGEGT. The CDR3 region is CASSYTSNQPQHF. The DNA of the CDR3 is TGTGCCAGCAGTTATACTAGCAATCAGCCCCAGCATTTT.